A selection of T cell receptor beta chains follows, all from one sample in a study of shared clonotypes between healthy human individuals. Sequenced by immunoSEQ multiplex PCR; TCRdb stores in-frame clones only, minus some. The sample includes about 600,000 clones, around three quarters of them seen just once. Specimen: PBMCs. The receptors were gathered from a middle-aged woman in good health. Some clones in this sample may be carry-over from other donors' samples. Both conserved end residues are part of each CDR3. A D gene is named only where the DNA matches it firmly. A row's size may be missing; if present it is once, few, many or a size class.

CDR3aa: CASRDEADTQYF; CDR3nt: TGTGCCAGCAGGGACGAAGCAGATACGCAGTATTTT; j_gene: TRBJ2-3; v_gene: TRBV2; d_gene: -; abundance: -
CDR3aa: CASSPGAGGAGNYGYTF; CDR3nt: TGCGCCAGCAGCCCGGGGGCAGGGGGCGCCGGAAACTATGGCTACACCTTC; j_gene: TRBJ1-2; v_gene: TRBV5-1; d_gene: TRBD1; abundance: -
CDR3aa: CASSPQILTSYNEQFF; CDR3nt: TGCGCCAGCAGTCCCCAAATTCTGACTAGCTACAATGAGCAGTTCTTC; j_gene: TRBJ2-1; v_gene: TRBV23-1; d_gene: -; abundance: once
CDR3aa: CSVNGGWGMNTEAFF; CDR3nt: TGCAGCGTTAATGGGGGATGGGGCATGAACACTGAAGCTTTCTTT; j_gene: TRBJ1-1; v_gene: TRBV29-1; d_gene: -; abundance: -
CDR3aa: CASSHVAGSGYEQYF; CDR3nt: TGTGCCAGCAGCCATGTAGCGGGATCGGGCTACGAGCAGTACTTC; j_gene: TRBJ2-7; v_gene: TRBV5-4; d_gene: TRBD2; abundance: -
CDR3aa: CASSRDTGSGANVLTF; CDR3nt: TGTGCCAGCAGTCGGGATACAGGGTCTGGGGCCAACGTCCTGACTTTC; j_gene: TRBJ2-6; v_gene: TRBV4-2; d_gene: -; abundance: -
CDR3aa: CASSPTGGSSYNEQFF; CDR3nt: TGTGCCAGCTCACCCACAGGGGGAAGCTCCTACAATGAGCAGTTCTTC; j_gene: TRBJ2-1; v_gene: TRBV18; d_gene: TRBD1; abundance: -
CDR3aa: CASSFSPQGSNEQFF; CDR3nt: TGTGCCAGCAGCTTTTCGCCCCAGGGGAGCAATGAGCAGTTCTTC; j_gene: TRBJ2-1; v_gene: TRBV11-2; d_gene: -; abundance: -
CDR3aa: CASGQGTSAF; CDR3nt: TGTGCCAGCGGACAGGGGACCTCCGCCTTC; j_gene: TRBJ1-2; v_gene: TRBV6-5; d_gene: TRBD1; abundance: -
CDR3aa: CASSLGTSGNTIYF; CDR3nt: TGCGCCAGCAGCTTGGGGACCTCTGGAAACACCATATATTTT; j_gene: TRBJ1-3; v_gene: TRBV5-1; d_gene: -; abundance: -
CDR3aa: CASSKSASVVGREKLFF; CDR3nt: TGTGCCAGCAGCAAGTCAGCCTCAGTGGTAGGTCGTGAAAAACTGTTTTTT; j_gene: TRBJ1-4; v_gene: TRBV5-4; d_gene: -; abundance: -
CDR3aa: CASSPLGPAAFTDTQYF; CDR3nt: TGTGCCAGCAGCCCCCTCGGGCCCGCTGCTTTCACAGATACGCAGTATTTT; j_gene: TRBJ2-3; v_gene: TRBV7-3; d_gene: -; abundance: -
CDR3aa: CASSPRGWETQYF; CDR3nt: TGTGCCAGCTCACCACGGGGTTGGGAGACCCAGTACTTC; j_gene: TRBJ2-5; v_gene: TRBV18; d_gene: -; abundance: -
CDR3aa: CASSLGNPPIQYF; CDR3nt: TGCGCCAGCAGCCTAGGGAACCCCCCCATTCAGTACTTC; j_gene: TRBJ2-4; v_gene: TRBV5-1; d_gene: -; abundance: few
CDR3aa: CASSPSGHEQFF; CDR3nt: TGTGCCAGCAGCCCGAGCGGTCATGAGCAGTTCTTC; j_gene: TRBJ2-1; v_gene: TRBV7-9; d_gene: -; abundance: -
CDR3aa: CASSLDQKSTDTQYF; CDR3nt: TGCGCCAGCAGCTTGGATCAGAAAAGCACAGATACGCAGTATTTT; j_gene: TRBJ2-3; v_gene: TRBV5-1; d_gene: -; abundance: -
CDR3aa: CGVVSGSNEKLFF; CDR3nt: TGCGGCGTTGTTTCCGGGTCTAATGAAAAACTGTTTTTT; j_gene: TRBJ1-4; v_gene: TRBV29-1; d_gene: -; abundance: -
CDR3aa: CAWNQGGAETQYF; CDR3nt: TGTGCCTGGAACCAGGGGGGGGCGGAGACCCAGTACTTC; j_gene: TRBJ2-5; v_gene: TRBV30; d_gene: -; abundance: -